This TCR beta chain comes out of a study of metastatic and nonmetastatic thyroid tumors. MiXCR re-clonotyped the PCR reads for TCRdb. The sample yields about 93,000 clones, about 13% seen once. Study-wide points: Compared with benign nodules, malignant thyroid tumors were reported to have significantly higher TCR beta diversity in both blood and tumor.

The sample holds many counts of this clone. The antigen is not known. Other DNA sequences from this sample encode an identical CDR3 as well. Nobody among the patients had been given any treatment before thyroid surgery. Sequences were obtained from blood. The clonotype comes from a female donor with papillary thyroid cancer or a benign thyroid nodule (not recorded which). Some clones in this sample may be carry-over from other donors' samples.

CDR3 protein: CASSFSYEQYF. For the CDR3, the DNA is TGCGCCAGCAGCTTCAGCTACGAGCAGTACTTC. The chain combines TRBV5-1 with TRBJ2-7; D gene ambiguous. The CDR3 spans 11 residues. Between the trimmed V and J ends, which lost 2 bases and 3 bases, there was a span of 3 bases. Germline assignment: CDR1 SGHRS and CDR2 YFSETQ.